This T cell receptor (beta chain) was profiled in a study of cytomegalovirus exposure and HLA in healthy donors (dated by TCRdb to about 2017). As for the study more broadly: According to an earlier analysis of 550 to 700 of the donors, 200 million or so T cells yielded 90 million to 130 million unique TCR beta sequences and around 280 Gb of sequence data. The later analysis used no new phenotypic data to find candidate immune exposures, relying instead on TCR beta sequences and their occurrence across donors. In a later genetic analysis, genome-wide SNP genotypes for about 55% of the roughly 700 donors were used, and that subset was treated as a discovery cohort. Approximately 330 gigabases of sequencing data and 70 million to 95 million unique TCR sequences made up an early release that covered fewer than 650 HLA-typed donors. Besides the first cohort of around 700 subjects, a separate validation cohort made up of some 110 different subjects was used. In an earlier analysis of a few hundred of the donors, high-throughput TCR beta sequencing was used to judge whether each TCR beta V gene segment behaved as functional or pseudogenic. The number of donors typed differed by locus, with about 620-630 for A, B, C, DRB1 and DQB1, more than 500 for DQA1, under 610 for DPA1, and around 460 for DPB1. Donor age, sex, ethnicity and CMV serostatus were compiled alongside the repertoire data. All discovery cohort repertoires had been generated using a single sequencing platform. Both class I and class II loci were covered by HLA typing, at four-digit resolution. In a later analysis, previously published TCR beta repertoires from several hundred donors were re-analyzed and high-resolution HLA genotyping was added so that TCR occurrence patterns could be studied. On average, 235,054 unique TCR beta nucleotide sequences were sequenced per donor among fewer than 500 genotyped donors of the cohort, with roughly a sixth of those sequences being non-productive. Roughly 5 DR-DQ haplotypes were handled as single units for association and clustering, since linkage in the cohort was strong. To predict cytomegalovirus infection status, the study combined high-throughput TCR immunosequencing, statistical association of individual TCRs with disease status, and machine learning. The study used immunosequencing to profile the T cell repertoires of approximately 690 subjects and linked those repertoires to cytomegalovirus serostatus. Of the 300 to 500 genotyped donors, roughly 76% were placed in the genetic ancestry cluster associated with self-reported Caucasian donors. The aim of the study was to test whether cataloging public T cell receptors could identify signatures of past pathogen exposure. Study-wide findings and limitations: In a later analysis, about 16,000 TCR beta sequences were associated with specific HLA alleles at a false discovery rate of 0.05. A later genetic analysis reported fewer N-insertions in productive TCRs among donors in an Asian-associated ancestry cluster than the roughly 650-donor mean. A further reported finding was that TCR beta sequences accurately predicted the HLA-A and HLA-B alleles for most subjects in the first cohort. Because some donors lacked HLA typing at each locus, the association tests relied only on the typed subset. An association between a missense DCLRE1C variant and V-gene and J-gene trimming of TCR beta chains was found in a later genetic analysis and replicated in an independent cohort. While some public TCRs were present in many individuals, most TCR sequences turned up only very rarely across donors. When HLA alleles, especially DR and DQ, strongly co-occurred, attributing TCR associations to individual alleles was difficult. CMV serostatus was the only immune exposure information available for the cohort. Several of the top co-occurrence clusters appeared to be linked to parvovirus B19, influenza, CMV and Epstein-Barr virus, according to a later analysis. Because counts were too low, about 18 rarely observed V segments, including chromosome 9 orphons, were left out of the earlier analysis of approximately 500 of the donors. A total of fewer than 200 TCR beta chains were listed by the study as associated with cytomegalovirus. Cytomegalovirus status was reported to be diagnosed by the classifier with high specificity and sensitivity in both the original and validation cohorts. The 87-base-pair reads could not distinguish some IMGT-functional V segments, including TRBV6-2 and TRBV6-3, so those segments were excluded. It was suggested by the authors that the approach could potentially be generalized to other disease states and immunological phenotypes. A cluster of highly shared sequence variants was judged likely to represent a technical artifact of the sequencing pipeline. According to a later analysis, most CMV-associated TCR beta chains appeared to be HLA-restricted, and the HLA associations seemed to be driven largely by CMV exposure. This cohort had only TCR beta chains sequenced, and the lack of alpha or paired-chain data limited which features could be detected. According to a later analysis, TCR association rates differed among HLA loci, with DRB1 alleles showing the most associated TCRs and HLA-C alleles showing the fewest. Linkage disequilibrium might explain the correlated functional status among segregating V segments, but an unknown experimental factor could not be ruled out. Broadly in line with IMGT annotations, most TCR beta V segments showed up in productive rearrangements about 87% or about 30% of the time in an earlier analysis of 450 to 750 of the donors. In vitro tests confirmed that a few of the cytomegalovirus-associated TCR beta chains recognize cytomegalovirus antigens. The presence/absence analyses assumed that sequencing depth was roughly uniform across donors, and that assumption may not be true. In a later analysis, HLA-associated TCR beta chains showed more clonal expansion and lower generation probabilities than non-associated chains that were equally common.

The cohort consisted of 666 healthy bone marrow donors. Cohort members were all nominally healthy when sampled, although unrecorded immune exposures were likely present. CMV serostatus was recorded as positive for 289 and negative for about 50% of the 666 cohort members, whereas no CMV serostatus was recorded for the donor in question. A peripheral blood sample was provided by each donor, and peripheral blood mononuclear cells were used for TCR beta sequencing. The Qiagen DNeasy Blood Extraction Kit was used to extract genomic DNA from the blood cell samples. Including the terminal cysteine and phenylalanine, the CDR3 comprises 13 residues. The only DNA kept is the CDR3, 39 bases in frame from the first base. The germline V gene provides CDR1 KGHSH and CDR2 LQKENI. A distance of 8 bases separates the germline ends of V and J, which lose 5 bases and 2 bases respectively. Comments on this clone: Its antigen is currently not known. No per-base quality is available; no much larger clone lies one base away.

The library was built by means of the immunoSEQ multiplex PCR assay. A mixture of 60 forward primers for TCR Vbeta segments and 13 reverse primers for TCR Jbeta segments was used in the multiplex PCR. The CDR3 region of rearranged TCR beta genes was amplified from genomic DNA by a multiplex PCR assay. On the Illumina HiSeq System, the amplified TCR beta libraries were sequenced as 87-base-pair reads. The study's own analysis went as follows. Across the 500 to 750 repertoires, a later analysis counted about 81 million unique TCR beta chains, around 10 million of which were shared by at least two donors. Raw reads were error-corrected and collapsed into unique sequences by a nearest-neighbor algorithm in which closely related sequences were merged to remove PCR and sequencing errors. V, D and J gene segments were assigned by aligning CDR3 sequences to IMGT reference sequences. For a sequence to be retained, at least a six-nucleotide match to both a V gene segment and a J gene segment was required. Rearrangements were called productive when the CDR3 lacked stop codons and stayed in frame with V and J; all others were non-productive. CDR3 was defined according to IMGT convention as the region running from the second conserved V-encoded cysteine to the conserved J-encoded phenylalanine. Sequences without an unambiguous match to a single V gene segment were excluded from the earlier analysis of approximately 600 of the donors. In an earlier analysis of a few hundred of the donors, V segments were called functional above 56.7% productive rearrangements and were called segregating when the between-donor standard deviation exceeded 5%. A statistical classification framework was built to diagnose cytomegalovirus status from the catalog of TCR beta chain sequences. In a later analysis, TCR nucleotide sequences were compared against IMGT/GENE-DB human TR gene sequences so that V and J genes could be assigned. The TCRdist pipeline was used in a later analysis to assign CDR3 sequences and most-parsimonious VDJ recombination scenarios. In a later analysis, every TCR beta chain was defined by the combination of its CDR3 amino acid sequence and its V-gene family, and reads without a unique V-gene family were dropped. A later analysis removed several hundred highly shared, low-generation-probability nucleotide sequences to deal with suspected cross-contamination and a sequencing artifact. A later analysis calculated a clonal expansion index for each public chain from normalized within-repertoire ranks of inferred template counts. In a later analysis, generation probabilities were computed with a VDJ recombination model fitted to out-of-frame rearrangements, and the resulting probabilities were checked against IGoR. A later analysis scored TCR-TCR, TCR-HLA and TCR-CMV co-occurrence with hypergeometric tests, applying a repertoire-size bias correction to TCR pairs. To estimate false discovery rates, a later analysis permuted the HLA or CMV assignments 20 times. In a later analysis, co-occurring TCRs were grouped using DBSCAN, with TCRdist sequence similarity added in when clustering inside HLA-allele-positive subsets. For co-occurrence clustering, repertoires with fewer than 30,000 or more than 120,000 public chains were excluded, along with four or five repertoires with anomalous nucleotide sharing. In TCRdb, the immuneACCESS table is reduced to in-frame sequences with V and J assigned. These tables do not hold every clone; where another copy was compared, an unresolved V gene accounts for under half, and the others remain unexplained. V, J and clone size are those of that table, while D and trimming were read from the DNA. The sample table records around 150,000 clones; around 80% of these occur just once. The ten largest clonotypes hold about 4.4% of the sample.

The TCR was taken from a man under 40 in good health. The sequence joins TRBV18 to TRBJ2-3; no D gene call is confident. Sequenced sample: PBMCs. The sequence in DNA is TGTGCCAGCTCAGGAGAACCCACAGATACGCAGTATTTT. It is translated as CASSGEPTDTQYF. The CDR3 plus the reference TRBV18 and TRBJ2-3 genes for the other parts give the full variable domain: NAGVMQNPRHLVRRRGQEARLRCSPMKGHSHVYWYRQLPEEGLKFMVYLQKENIIDESGMPKERFSAEFPKEGPSILRIQQVVRGDSAAYFCASSGEPTDTQYFGPGTRLTVL.